This record looks at one T cell receptor beta chain sequence and its context. Its target is unknown. PCR was performed using 60 Vbeta and 13 Jbeta primers. Assay used: immunoSEQ multiplex PCR; TCRdb lists only in-frame clones, some missing. The sample shows around 130,000 clones, 60% to 75% of them seen only once. The sample originates from a study of cytomegalovirus exposure and HLA in healthy donors. At the level of the study: A prior analysis found 117 million unique TCR beta sequences from around 200 million T cells.

Study-level results: The listing of 160 or so TCR beta chains classed them as cytomegalovirus-associated. A later analysis showed that HLA-associated TCR beta chains had undergone more clonal expansion than equally common others.

Trimming left V 0 bases short and J 2 bases short, with 14 bases between. The germline V gene has CDR1 LGHNA and CDR2 YSLEER. The CDR3 totals 17 residues. The chain is built from TRBV4-3 and TRBJ2-4; D may be TRBD2 (6 bases). The TCR originated in a woman in her thirties or forties in good health and CMV-seropositive. Sequencing input: PBMCs. The CDR3 is CASSQDGLASTKNIQYF. As DNA, the CDR3 is TGCGCCAGCAGCCAAGACGGGCTAGCGAGTACCAAAAACATTCAGTACTTC.